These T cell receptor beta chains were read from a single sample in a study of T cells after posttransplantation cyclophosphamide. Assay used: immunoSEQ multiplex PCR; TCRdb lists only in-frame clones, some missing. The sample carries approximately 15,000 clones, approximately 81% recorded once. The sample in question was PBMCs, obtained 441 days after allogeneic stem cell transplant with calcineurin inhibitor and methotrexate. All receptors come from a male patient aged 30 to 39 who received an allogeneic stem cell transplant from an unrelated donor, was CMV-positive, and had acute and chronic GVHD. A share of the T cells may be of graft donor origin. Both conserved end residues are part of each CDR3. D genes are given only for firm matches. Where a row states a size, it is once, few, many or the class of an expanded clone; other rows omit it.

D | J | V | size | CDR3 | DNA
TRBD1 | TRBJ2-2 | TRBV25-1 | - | CASNPTGDGGELFF | TGTGCCAGCAACCCGACAGGGGACGGCGGGGAGCTGTTTTTT
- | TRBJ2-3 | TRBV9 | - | CASSVSERLDDTQYF | TGTGCCAGCAGCGTAAGTGAGCGGCTCGATGATACGCAGTATTTT
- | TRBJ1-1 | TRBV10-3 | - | CATARSQDTEAFF | TGTGCCACTGCTAGGAGTCAAGACACTGAAGCTTTCTTT
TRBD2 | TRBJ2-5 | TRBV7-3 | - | CASSPAGGGETQYF | TGTGCCAGCAGCCCAGCGGGAGGGGGGGAGACCCAGTACTTC
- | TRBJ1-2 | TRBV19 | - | CASRPDGGRTTMSYTF | TGTGCCAGTAGGCCCGATGGCGGACGGACTACTATGAGCTACACCTTC
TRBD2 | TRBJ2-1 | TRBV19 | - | CASSRKVTSEDEQFF | TGTGCCAGTAGTCGGAAGGTGACTAGCGAAGATGAGCAGTTCTTC
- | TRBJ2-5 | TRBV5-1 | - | CASSLGHSAETQYF | TGCGCCAGCAGCTTGGGACACTCGGCAGAGACCCAGTACTTC
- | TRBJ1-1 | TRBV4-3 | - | CASSHGHPFF | TGCGCCAGCAGCCATGGACATCCTTTCTTT
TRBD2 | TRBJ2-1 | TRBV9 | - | CASSPGTSSYNEQFF | TGTGCCAGCAGTCCCGGGACTAGCAGTTACAATGAGCAGTTCTTC
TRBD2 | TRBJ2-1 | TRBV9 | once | CASSGVAGGLLGEQFF | TGTGCCAGCAGCGGGGTAGCGGGAGGGTTACTGGGTGAGCAGTTCTTC
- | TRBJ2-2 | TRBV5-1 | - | CASSWSRANTGELFF | TGCGCCAGCAGCTGGAGCAGGGCTAACACCGGGGAGCTGTTTTTT
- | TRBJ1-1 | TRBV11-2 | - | CASSLDVLNTEAFF | TGTGCCAGCAGCTTAGACGTTCTGAACACTGAAGCTTTCTTT
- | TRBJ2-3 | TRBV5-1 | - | CASSLGQGSTDTQYF | TGCGCCAGCAGCTTGGGTCAGGGAAGCACAGATACGCAGTATTTT
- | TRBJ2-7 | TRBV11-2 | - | CASSLDPGWNYEQYF | TGTGCCAGCAGCTTAGATCCGGGGTGGAACTACGAGCAGTACTTC
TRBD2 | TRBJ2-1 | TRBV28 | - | CASSLLTSGRSMQFF | TGTGCCAGCAGTTTATTAACTAGCGGGAGGTCCATGCAGTTCTTC
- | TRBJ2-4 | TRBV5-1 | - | CASSLTDEKNIQYF | TGCGCCAGCAGCTTGACAGATGAAAAAAACATTCAGTACTTC
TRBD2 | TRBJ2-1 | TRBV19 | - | CASSTGFEAGGLGEQFF | TGTGCCAGTAGTACCGGGTTCGAAGCGGGGGGATTAGGTGAGCAGTTCTTC
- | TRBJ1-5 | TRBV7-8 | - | CASSLALPGALGYSNQPQHF | TGTGCCAGCAGCTTAGCCCTCCCAGGGGCCCTGGGCTATAGCAATCAGCCCCAGCATTTT
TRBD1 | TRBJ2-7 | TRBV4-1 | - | CASRRQGILYYEQYF | TGCGCCAGCAGGCGACAGGGTATCCTATACTACGAGCAGTACTTC
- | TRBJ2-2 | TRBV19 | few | CASRGRAVLTGELFF | TGTGCCAGCCGAGGGAGAGCGGTCCTCACCGGGGAGCTGTTTTTT
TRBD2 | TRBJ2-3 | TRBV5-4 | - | CASSLGRLATSTDTQYF | TGTGCCAGCAGCTTGGGTCGACTAGCGACTAGCACAGATACGCAGTATTTT
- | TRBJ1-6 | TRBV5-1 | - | CASSLYGGQRNSPLHF | TGCGCCAGCAGCCTTTACGGGGGGCAGCGGAATTCACCCCTCCACTTT
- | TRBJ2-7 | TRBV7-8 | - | CASSLVGAEQYF | TGTGCCAGCAGCTTAGTAGGGGCAGAGCAGTACTTC
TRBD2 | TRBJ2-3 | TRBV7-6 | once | CASSPLAGGGDTQYF | TGTGCCAGCAGCCCACTAGCGGGGGGCGGGGATACGCAGTATTTT
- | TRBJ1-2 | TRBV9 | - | CASSVDQFYGYTF | TGTGCCAGCAGCGTAGACCAGTTCTATGGCTACACCTTC
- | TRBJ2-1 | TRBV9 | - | CASSVLSRASSRYNEQFF | TGTGCCAGCAGCGTACTATCGAGAGCGTCTAGTCGGTACAATGAGCAGTTCTTC
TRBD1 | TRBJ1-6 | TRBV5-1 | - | CASSLEGGAGSPLHF | TGCGCCAGCAGCTTGGAAGGGGGCGCAGGGTCACCCCTCCACTTT
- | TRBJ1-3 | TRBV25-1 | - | CASSEFAGDTIYF | TGTGCCAGCAGTGAATTTGCGGGGGACACCATATATTTT